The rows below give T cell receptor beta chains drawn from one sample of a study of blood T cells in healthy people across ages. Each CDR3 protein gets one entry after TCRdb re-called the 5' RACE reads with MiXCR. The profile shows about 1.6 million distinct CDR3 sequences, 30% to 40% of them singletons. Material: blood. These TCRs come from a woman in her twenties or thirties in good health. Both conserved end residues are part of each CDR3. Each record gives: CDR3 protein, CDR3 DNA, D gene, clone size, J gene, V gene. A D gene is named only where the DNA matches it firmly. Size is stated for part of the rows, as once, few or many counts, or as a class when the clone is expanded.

CDR3 protein: CASSEGRAGRDGAFF; CDR3 DNA: TGTGCCAGCAGTGAAGGAAGGGCGGGCAGGGATGGAGCTTTCTTT; D gene: NA; clone size: NA; J gene: TRBJ1-1; V gene: TRBV6-1
CDR3 protein: CSARGTRMANTEAFF; CDR3 DNA: TGCAGTGCTAGAGGGACGAGGATGGCAAACACTGAAGCTTTCTTT; D gene: NA; clone size: NA; J gene: TRBJ1-1; V gene: TRBV20-1
CDR3 protein: CASSFGGGLGTDTQYF; CDR3 DNA: TGTGCCAGCAGCTTCGGGGGGGGGTTAGGCACAGATACGCAGTATTTT; D gene: TRBD2; clone size: NA; J gene: TRBJ2-3; V gene: TRBV11-2
CDR3 protein: CATGLARYNEQFF; CDR3 DNA: TGTGCCACGGGACTAGCGCGCTACAATGAGCAGTTCTTC; D gene: TRBD2; clone size: few; J gene: TRBJ2-1; V gene: TRBV6-2/TRBV6-3
CDR3 protein: CASSSLRPGQASGYTF; CDR3 DNA: TGTGCCAGCAGCTCCCTTCGACCGGGACAGGCGTCTGGCTACACCTTC; D gene: TRBD1; clone size: NA; J gene: TRBJ1-2; V gene: TRBV7-9
CDR3 protein: CSASGATRIREQYF; CDR3 DNA: TGCAGTGCTAGTGGGGCCACACGGATTCGCGAGCAGTACTTC; D gene: NA; clone size: few; J gene: TRBJ2-7; V gene: TRBV20-1
CDR3 protein: CASSVGLAGVGEQYF; CDR3 DNA: TGTGCCAGCAGTGTAGGACTAGCGGGAGTTGGGGAGCAGTACTTC; D gene: TRBD2; clone size: NA; J gene: TRBJ2-5; V gene: TRBV6-6
CDR3 protein: CASSSYGTGVTDTQYF; CDR3 DNA: TGTGCCAGCAGTTCCTACGGGACAGGAGTCACAGATACGCAGTATTTT; D gene: TRBD1; clone size: NA; J gene: TRBJ2-3; V gene: TRBV27
CDR3 protein: CATRRQLESYGYTF; CDR3 DNA: TGTGCCACCAGGAGACAACTAGAAAGCTATGGCTACACCTTC; D gene: NA; clone size: NA; J gene: TRBJ1-2; V gene: TRBV15
CDR3 protein: CASSLSAGSSGNTIYF; CDR3 DNA: TGTGCCAGCAGTTTATCGGCAGGAAGCTCTGGAAACACCATATATTTT; D gene: NA; clone size: NA; J gene: TRBJ1-3; V gene: TRBV27
CDR3 protein: CASSPPGEGPGTQYF; CDR3 DNA: TGTGCCAGCAGCCCCCCCGGAGAGGGTCCCGGGACCCAGTACTTC; D gene: NA; clone size: few; J gene: TRBJ2-5; V gene: TRBV14
CDR3 protein: CAVLGETQYF; CDR3 DNA: TGTGCCGTTTTGGGAGAGACCCAGTACTTC; D gene: NA; clone size: few; J gene: TRBJ2-5; V gene: TRBV7-9
CDR3 protein: CASSRGTAGDTQYF; CDR3 DNA: TGTGCCAGCAGCAGAGGGACAGCTGGGGATACGCAGTATTTT; D gene: TRBD1; clone size: few; J gene: TRBJ2-3; V gene: TRBV6-5
CDR3 protein: CASSHPSGSYEQYF; CDR3 DNA: TGCGCCAGCAGCCACCCTAGCGGCTCCTACGAGCAGTACTTC; D gene: TRBD2; clone size: many; J gene: TRBJ2-7; V gene: TRBV4-1
CDR3 protein: CASSHGTGALNQPQHF; CDR3 DNA: TGTGCCAGCAGTCATGGCACAGGGGCCCTAAATCAGCCCCAGCATTTT; D gene: TRBD1; clone size: NA; J gene: TRBJ1-5; V gene: TRBV6-6
CDR3 protein: CASSSPGGVGGGIYNEQFF; CDR3 DNA: TGTGCCAGCAGCTCCCCGGGGGGGGTCGGCGGTGGGATTTACAATGAGCAGTTCTTC; D gene: TRBD2; clone size: NA; J gene: TRBJ2-1; V gene: TRBV7-6
CDR3 protein: CASSLAGGEDNSPLHF; CDR3 DNA: TGTGCCAGCAGTCTTGCAGGGGGCGAGGATAATTCACCCCTCCACTTT; D gene: TRBD1; clone size: few; J gene: TRBJ1-6; V gene: TRBV27
CDR3 protein: CASSFEPMFSSGANVLTF; CDR3 DNA: TGCGCCAGCAGCTTTGAACCGATGTTTAGCTCTGGGGCCAACGTCCTGACTTTC; D gene: NA; clone size: many; J gene: TRBJ2-6; V gene: TRBV5-1
CDR3 protein: CSAGARSRSTYEQYF; CDR3 DNA: TGCAGCGCTGGGGCGAGGAGCAGAAGTACTTACGAGCAGTACTTC; D gene: NA; clone size: few; J gene: TRBJ2-7; V gene: TRBV29-1
CDR3 protein: CASSFWGRGQETQYF; CDR3 DNA: TGTGCCAGCAGCTTCTGGGGCAGGGGGCAAGAGACCCAGTACTTC; D gene: TRBD1; clone size: few; J gene: TRBJ2-5; V gene: TRBV5-5
CDR3 protein: CASSPLAPAGGNLHEQYF; CDR3 DNA: TGTGCCAGCAGTCCCCTGGCCCCAGCCGGGGGAAACCTCCACGAGCAGTACTTC; D gene: NA; clone size: NA; J gene: TRBJ2-7; V gene: TRBV27
CDR3 protein: CASSLGQGSHYGYTF; CDR3 DNA: TGTGCCAGCAGTCTCGGACAGGGCTCCCACTATGGCTACACCTTC; D gene: TRBD1; clone size: few; J gene: TRBJ1-2; V gene: TRBV27